Listed below are T cell receptor beta chains from one sample, sequenced in a study of PD-1 blockade in classical Hodgkin lymphoma. Profiled with immunoSEQ multiplex PCR; TCRdb holds only in-frame clones, not every one. This table holds over 75,000 clones, roughly nine tenths found once. Sequencing used peripheral blood mononuclear cells (PBMCs), obtained before the fourth cycle of nivolumab. These receptors were obtained from a human donor with classical Hodgkin lymphoma. CDR3s include the opening cysteine and the closing phenylalanine or tryptophan. The order of the fields is D gene, clone size, J gene, V gene, CDR3 DNA, CDR3 protein. A D gene is named only where the DNA matches it firmly. Where a row states a size, it is once, few, many or the class of an expanded clone; other rows omit it.

>NA|few|TRBJ1-5|TRBV6-5
TGTGCCAGCAGCTACAGGGTAAATCAGCCCCAGCATTTT
CASSYRVNQPQHF
>NA|NA|TRBJ1-3|TRBV9
TGTGCCAGCAGCATAAACCCACCTACCTCTGGAAACACCATATATTTT
CASSINPPTSGNTIYF
>TRBD1|NA|TRBJ2-7|TRBV19
TGTGCCAGTAGTACACAACCGGGACAGGGAACCTACGAGCAGTACTTC
CASSTQPGQGTYEQYF
>NA|NA|TRBJ2-2|TRBV7-6
TGTGCCAGCAGCTCCATTCGGGAAACCGGGGAGCTGTTTTTT
CASSSIRETGELFF
>NA|NA|TRBJ2-7|TRBV4-2
TGTGCCAGCAGCCAAGGGAAGGGTGCCCCCCTCGCTAAGTTCTACGAGCAGTACTTC
CASSQGKGAPLAKFYEQYF
>NA|NA|TRBJ2-1|TRBV2
TGTGCCAGCAGTGCTGAGACGCGCTCCTACAATGAGCAGTTCTTC
CASSAETRSYNEQFF
>TRBD1|NA|TRBJ2-7|TRBV9
TGTGCCAGCAGCTTGGGTGACAGGGCCTACGAGCAGTACTTC
CASSLGDRAYEQYF
>NA|NA|TRBJ2-7|TRBV7-6
TGTGCCAGCAGCTTAGTTGACAACGCCTACGAGCAGTACTTC
CASSLVDNAYEQYF
>NA|NA|TRBJ2-3|TRBV7-3
TGTGCCAGCAGCTTAGCAGCCCCCACAGATACGCAGTATTTT
CASSLAAPTDTQYF
>NA|NA|TRBJ1-1|TRBV19
TGTGCCAGTATAGGGATGTGGAAAGGAACTGAAGCTTTCTTT
CASIGMWKGTEAFF
>NA|NA|TRBJ2-3|TRBV7-9
TGTGCCAGCTCACCTACTGGGGGGGCCCGTAGCACAGATACGCAGTATTTT
CASSPTGGARSTDTQYF
>NA|NA|TRBJ1-5|TRBV9
TGTGCCAGCAGCGTATCTGCAGGACGCAATCAGCCCCAGCATTTT
CASSVSAGRNQPQHF
>TRBD1|NA|TRBJ2-1|TRBV6-6
TGTGCCACCCTGAGGGGGCAGAACTCCTACAATGAGCAGTTCTTC
CATLRGQNSYNEQFF
>NA|NA|TRBJ1-1|TRBV7-9
TGTGCCAGCAGCTTATCCATAGGCATGAACACTGAAGCTTTCTTT
CASSLSIGMNTEAFF
>TRBD1|NA|TRBJ1-6|TRBV4-2
TGTGCCAGCAGCCGAGGTGACAGGGGTAATTCACCCCTCCACTTT
CASSRGDRGNSPLHF
>TRBD1|NA|TRBJ2-7|TRBV30
TGTGCCTGGAGTGTAGGGACAGGGGGAAGCTACGAGCAGTACTTC
CAWSVGTGGSYEQYF
>NA|NA|TRBJ2-3|TRBV13
TGTGCCAGCAGCTTACACTCGGGAAGTAGCACAGATACGCAGTATTTT
CASSLHSGSSTDTQYF
>TRBD1|NA|TRBJ1-5|TRBV7-2
TGTGCCAGCAGCTACCCTACAGGGGATAGCAATCAGCCCCAGCATTTT
CASSYPTGDSNQPQHF
>NA|NA|TRBJ2-5|TRBV10-1
TGCGCCAGCAGTGAGAGAGAGACCCAGTACTTC
CASSERETQYF
>NA|NA|TRBJ2-7|TRBV21-1
TGTGCCATCCCAGTCGGCGAGCAGTACTTC
CAIPVGEQYF
>NA|once|TRBJ2-5|TRBV7-9
TGTGCCAGCAGCCAAGCTGCGGCTCCCCAGGAGACCCAGTACTTC
CASSQAAAPQETQYF
>NA|NA|TRBJ2-1|TRBV29-1
TGCAGCATCACAACTTACAATGAGCAGTTCTTC
CSITTYNEQFF
>NA|NA|TRBJ2-7|TRBV10-1
TGCGCCAGCAGTATAAACCGGGACTTTACCTACGAGCAGTACTTC
CASSINRDFTYEQYF
>TRBD1|NA|TRBJ2-7|TRBV7-2
TGTGCCAGCAGCTTAGTGGGACAGGGGTCGCGCGAGCAGTACTTC
CASSLVGQGSREQYF
>NA|NA|TRBJ1-5|TRBV7-8
TGTGCCAGCTCCCAGTACGGGTCTTATAGCAATCAGCCCCAGCATTTT
CASSQYGSYSNQPQHF
>TRBD1|once|TRBJ2-6|TRBV7-3
TGTGCCAGCAGCTTAGGTCTCAGGGGGCGTTCGGGGGCCAACGTCCTGACTTTC
CASSLGLRGRSGANVLTF
>TRBD1|NA|TRBJ2-7|TRBV9
TGTGCCAGCAGCGTAGGAACAGGGGAGCTCTACGAGCAGTACTTC
CASSVGTGELYEQYF
>NA|NA|TRBJ1-1|TRBV5-1
TGCGCCAGCAGCTTGGAAGTAGCAGGGCGGCCTGAAGCTTTCTTT
CASSLEVAGRPEAFF
>TRBD1|NA|TRBJ1-2|TRBV9
TGTGCCAGCAGCGTATGGGACAGGGAAAACTATGGCTACACCTTC
CASSVWDRENYGYTF
>NA|NA|TRBJ1-3|TRBV15
TGTGCCACCAGTCAGGGTAAGGGGAAGAACTCTGGAAACACCATATATTTT
CATSQGKGKNSGNTIYF
>NA|NA|TRBJ1-2|TRBV27
TGTGCCAGCAGTCCCCACATGGCGAAGGGCTGGGGCTACACCTTC
CASSPHMAKGWGYTF
>TRBD2|NA|TRBJ2-5|TRBV9
TGTGCCAGCAGCCCTCCCCCCGGGAACCGGAGGGGAGGGGAGACCCAGTACTTC
CASSPPPGNRRGGETQYF
>NA|NA|TRBJ2-7|TRBV7-2
TGTGCCAGCAGCTTACAGGGTGCGGCCAACTACGAGCAGTACTTC
CASSLQGAANYEQYF
>NA|NA|TRBJ1-1|TRBV10-3
TGTGCCATCAGGGGGGTGGAGGGGGAAGCTTTCTTT
CAIRGVEGEAFF
>NA|NA|TRBJ1-6|TRBV9
TGTGCCAGCAGCGTAGGAGATAGCGGAAGCTCCTATAATTCACCCCTCCACTTT
CASSVGDSGSSYNSPLHF